The TCR beta chain under discussion was sequenced for a study of blood T cell repertoires in COVID-19. In the study overall: Acute and convalescent COVID-19 samples came from the United States, Italy and Spain. Nucleic acid was either cDNA or gDNA, and it came from T cells, B-cell-depleted T cells, or PBMCs.

In the original processing: It was from reference gene primer amplification that nucleated cell counts were estimated. Sequencing used immunoSEQ multiplex PCR; TCRdb keeps in-frame clones, though not all of them. From that table come the V and J calls and clone size; the DNA was used to work out D and trimming. The data hold around 200,000 clones, with approximately 82% observed a single time. Germline V gives CDR1 SGHRS, CDR2 YFSETQ. Trimming stripped 1 base from V and 5 bases from J, with 7 bases between. The CDR3 covers 13 residues. This clone was observed many times. What was sequenced was peripheral blood. V gene TRBV5-1 combines with J gene TRBJ1-5; no firm D call. This sequence originates from a man in his forties or fifties with active or convalescent COVID-19. The CDR3 is CASSLRQDQPQHF. CDR3 DNA: TGCGCCAGCAGCTTGAGGCAGGATCAGCCCCAGCATTTT.